A selection of T cell receptor beta chains follows, all from one sample in a study of OX40 agonist ivuxolimab in advanced cancers. Some clones are missing from TCRdb's copy, which holds only in-frame ones; the method was immunoSEQ multiplex PCR. Counted here are more than 65,000 clones, 80% to 90% occurring once; the ten biggest clones make up 1.1%. The source material was CD4+ or CD8+ T cells sorted from blood, sampled in a trial of the OX40 agonist ivuxolimab. All receptors derive from an adult with an advanced solid tumor such as melanoma, head and neck, liver or kidney cancer. Both conserved end residues are part of each CDR3. D genes are given only for firm matches. The listing skips clone size in some rows; elsewhere it reads once, few, many or a size class.

v_gene: TRBV4-3; j_gene: TRBJ2-7; abundance: NA; d_gene: NA; CDR3nt: TGCGCCAGCAGCCCGAACACCGGTTTAAGCTCCTACGAGCAGTACTTC; CDR3aa: CASSPNTGLSSYEQYF
v_gene: TRBV5-4; j_gene: TRBJ1-6; abundance: NA; d_gene: TRBD1; CDR3nt: TGTGCCAGCAGACCCGGGACAGGGAGTTCACCCCTCCACTTT; CDR3aa: CASRPGTGSSPLHF
v_gene: TRBV19; j_gene: TRBJ1-1; abundance: NA; d_gene: TRBD1; CDR3nt: TGTGCCAGTAGTATAATAACAGGGGGTCCCCCTGAAGCTTTCTTT; CDR3aa: CASSIITGGPPEAFF
v_gene: TRBV5-1; j_gene: TRBJ2-3; abundance: once; d_gene: TRBD1; CDR3nt: TGCGCCAGCAGCTCCTCCCCGGGACAGGTGATGGATACGCAGTATTTT; CDR3aa: CASSSSPGQVMDTQYF
v_gene: TRBV18; j_gene: TRBJ2-2; abundance: NA; d_gene: TRBD1; CDR3nt: TGTGCCAGCTCACCACTCGGACAGGGTAGTACCGGGGAGCTGTTTTTT; CDR3aa: CASSPLGQGSTGELFF
v_gene: TRBV19; j_gene: TRBJ1-5; abundance: NA; d_gene: NA; CDR3nt: TGTGCCAGTAGTAGGGGGGGACTCAATCAGCCCCAGCATTTT; CDR3aa: CASSRGGLNQPQHF
v_gene: TRBV5-1; j_gene: TRBJ2-3; abundance: NA; d_gene: NA; CDR3nt: TGCGCCAGCAGCTTGGGATGGGTAAGCACAGATACGCAGTATTTT; CDR3aa: CASSLGWVSTDTQYF
v_gene: TRBV7-2; j_gene: TRBJ2-7; abundance: NA; d_gene: NA; CDR3nt: TGTGCCAGCAGCCCCCACCAGGGCCGGGACGAGCAGTACTTC; CDR3aa: CASSPHQGRDEQYF
v_gene: TRBV5-1; j_gene: TRBJ2-2; abundance: NA; d_gene: TRBD1; CDR3nt: TGCGCCAGCAGCTTGGATCCGACAGGGGGCAACACCGGGGAGCTGTTTTTT; CDR3aa: CASSLDPTGGNTGELFF
v_gene: TRBV15; j_gene: TRBJ2-3; abundance: few; d_gene: NA; CDR3nt: TGTGCCACCAGCAGAGAGATGGGGGCACGGAGTACGCAGTATTTT; CDR3aa: CATSREMGARSTQYF
v_gene: TRBV5-8; j_gene: TRBJ2-3; abundance: few; d_gene: NA; CDR3nt: TGTGCCAGCAGCTTGAAAAGGGGCAGTGGCACAGATACGCAGTATTTT; CDR3aa: CASSLKRGSGTDTQYF
v_gene: TRBV7-2; j_gene: TRBJ1-2; abundance: once; d_gene: NA; CDR3nt: TGTGCCAGCAGCTTAGACGGCGCCGTCTATGGCTACACCTTC; CDR3aa: CASSLDGAVYGYTF
v_gene: TRBV7-6; j_gene: TRBJ1-6; abundance: NA; d_gene: NA; CDR3nt: TGTGCCAGCAGCTTAGGAGGGTTGGTTTCACCCCTCCACTTT; CDR3aa: CASSLGGLVSPLHF
v_gene: TRBV19; j_gene: TRBJ2-1; abundance: NA; d_gene: TRBD1; CDR3nt: TGTGCCAGTAGTGCCAGGACAGGGGCCAACCTATACAATGAGCAGTTCTTC; CDR3aa: CASSARTGANLYNEQFF
v_gene: TRBV14; j_gene: TRBJ1-2; abundance: NA; d_gene: NA; CDR3nt: TGTGCCAGCAGCGCGCTAGGGGCGACTAACTATGGCTACACCTTC; CDR3aa: CASSALGATNYGYTF
v_gene: TRBV7-6; j_gene: TRBJ2-1; abundance: NA; d_gene: NA; CDR3nt: TGTGCCAGCAGCTTAGCGCGGGGAAATGAGCAGTTCTTC; CDR3aa: CASSLARGNEQFF
v_gene: TRBV19; j_gene: TRBJ1-5; abundance: NA; d_gene: TRBD1; CDR3nt: TGTGCCAGTACTCGGACGGCCAGACAGGGGGTCGGACAGCCCCAGCATTTT; CDR3aa: CASTRTARQGVGQPQHF
v_gene: TRBV6-1; j_gene: TRBJ1-4; abundance: NA; d_gene: NA; CDR3nt: TGTGCCAGCAGTGGGACAGTTAATGAAAAACTGTTTTTT; CDR3aa: CASSGTVNEKLFF
v_gene: TRBV5-1; j_gene: TRBJ2-3; abundance: NA; d_gene: NA; CDR3nt: TGCGCCAGCAGCTTGATATCCTCGACCGCAGATACGCAGTATTTT; CDR3aa: CASSLISSTADTQYF
v_gene: TRBV2; j_gene: TRBJ1-2; abundance: NA; d_gene: NA; CDR3nt: TGTGCCAGCCGGGCCTATGGCTACACCTTC; CDR3aa: CASRAYGYTF
v_gene: TRBV18; j_gene: TRBJ2-2; abundance: few; d_gene: NA; CDR3nt: TGTGCCAGCTCACCGCTCAACATGAACACCGGGGAGCTGTTTTTT; CDR3aa: CASSPLNMNTGELFF
v_gene: TRBV7-3; j_gene: TRBJ2-5; abundance: NA; d_gene: NA; CDR3nt: TGTGCCAGCAGCCCGCGGGCAGGAACCGTCCAAGAGACCCAGTACTTC; CDR3aa: CASSPRAGTVQETQYF
v_gene: TRBV6-5; j_gene: TRBJ1-6; abundance: NA; d_gene: NA; CDR3nt: TGTGCCAGCAGTTACGGGGGTTTCTCACCCCTCCACTTT; CDR3aa: CASSYGGFSPLHF
v_gene: TRBV19; j_gene: TRBJ2-1; abundance: NA; d_gene: NA; CDR3nt: TGTGCCAGTAGTATAGGGGGCACCACCCACAATGAGCAGTTCTTC; CDR3aa: CASSIGGTTHNEQFF
v_gene: TRBV9; j_gene: TRBJ2-5; abundance: NA; d_gene: NA; CDR3nt: TGTGCCAGCAGCGCCGCCGCTTCGCGAGGAGAGACCCAGTACTTC; CDR3aa: CASSAAASRGETQYF
v_gene: TRBV6-4; j_gene: TRBJ1-2; abundance: NA; d_gene: NA; CDR3nt: TGTGCCCCCGGACCCCCCCTACGAAGCAACTATGGCTACACCTTC; CDR3aa: CAPGPPLRSNYGYTF
v_gene: TRBV29-1; j_gene: TRBJ2-5; abundance: NA; d_gene: NA; CDR3nt: TGCAGCGTTGCAAAGAGACCCGAGCAGGAGACCCAGTACTTC; CDR3aa: CSVAKRPEQETQYF
v_gene: TRBV27; j_gene: TRBJ2-1; abundance: NA; d_gene: NA; CDR3nt: TGTGCCAGCAGTTTATCCCCAGTAACCAATGAGCAGTTCTTC; CDR3aa: CASSLSPVTNEQFF
v_gene: TRBV6-5; j_gene: TRBJ2-6; abundance: once; d_gene: NA; CDR3nt: TGTGCCAGCAGTTTTCAGCGCTCTGGGGCCAACGTCCTGACTTTC; CDR3aa: CASSFQRSGANVLTF
v_gene: TRBV20-1; j_gene: TRBJ1-5; abundance: NA; d_gene: NA; CDR3nt: TGCAGTGCTAGAGGGGACCAGCCCCAGCATTTT; CDR3aa: CSARGDQPQHF
v_gene: TRBV7-2; j_gene: TRBJ2-5; abundance: NA; d_gene: TRBD1; CDR3nt: TGTGCCAGCAGCTTAGTGGGACAGGGAAGAGAGACCCAGTACTTC; CDR3aa: CASSLVGQGRETQYF